The clone carrying this TCR beta chain was picked up a small number of times. This sample was taken from a study of response to subunit inactivated influenza vaccine. TCRdb reprocessed the RT-PCR reads via MiXCR and lists one record per CDR3 protein. This table has about 780,000 distinct CDR3 sequences, less than 20% appearing once. The CDR3 consists of 11 residues. Trimming shortened V by 1 base and J by 12 bases, and 4 bases separated the two germline ends. Per the germline V gene, CDR1 is SGHTA and CDR2 is FQGNSA. This TCR was recovered from a man aged 50 to 60 who received an inactivated influenza vaccine. The gene calls are TRBV7-2 and TRBJ2-6, with D hard to call. Material: PBMCs from blood, obtained 4 to 6 days after vaccination. CDR3 protein: CASSLVGVLTF. As DNA, the CDR3 is TGTGCCAGCAGCTTAGTCGGCGTCCTGACTTTC.